This TCR beta chain was recorded in a study of T cell responses to AZD1222 COVID-19 vaccine. The study's findings and limits: Researchers report vaccine-associated CD4 TCRs spanning spike, with dominance at 160-218 and 743-854. Clonal diversity may have been underestimated, and the donors were mostly white British, with more females than males.

This clone was recorded once. Its antigen remains unknown. Assay used: immunoSEQ multiplex PCR; TCRdb lists only in-frame clones, some missing. The sample consists of 90,000 to 130,000 clones, about 94% of them appearing once. This TCR came from an adult who received the AZD1222 COVID-19 vaccine. The source material was peripheral blood, sampled 28 days after the second AZD1222 dose.

The CDR3 spells CASSSQTTGGDGGYTF. In DNA, the CDR3 is TGCGCCAGCAGCTCCCAGACGACAGGGGGCGACGGTGGCTACACCTTC. The chain couples TRBV5-1 to TRBJ1-2; 10 positions agree with TRBD1. The CDR3 is made up of 16 amino acids. Germline CDR1 SGHRS, CDR2 YFSETQ. The V segment lost 3 bases and the J segment 7 bases; nucleotides outside the gene matches: 12.